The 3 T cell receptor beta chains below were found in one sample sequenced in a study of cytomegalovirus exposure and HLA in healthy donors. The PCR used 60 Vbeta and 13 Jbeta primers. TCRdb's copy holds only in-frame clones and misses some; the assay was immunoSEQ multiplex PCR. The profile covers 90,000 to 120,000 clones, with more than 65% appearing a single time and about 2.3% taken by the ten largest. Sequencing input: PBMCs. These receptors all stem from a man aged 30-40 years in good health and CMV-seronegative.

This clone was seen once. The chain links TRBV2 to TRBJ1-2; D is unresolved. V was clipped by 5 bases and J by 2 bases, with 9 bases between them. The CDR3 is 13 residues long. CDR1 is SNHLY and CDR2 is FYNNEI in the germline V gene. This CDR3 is CASSQARNYGYTF. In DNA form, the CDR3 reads TGTGCCAGCAGTCAGGCCAGGAACTATGGCTACACCTTC.

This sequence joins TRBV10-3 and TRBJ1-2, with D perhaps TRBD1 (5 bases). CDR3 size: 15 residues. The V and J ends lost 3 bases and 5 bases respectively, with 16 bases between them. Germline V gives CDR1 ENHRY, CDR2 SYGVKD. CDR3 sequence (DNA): TGTGCCATCAGTGATGGTTTAGTCGGGGGGTATGGCTACACCTTC. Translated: CAISDGLVGGYGYTF.

CDR3 nucleotide sequence: TGTGCCAGCAGCTTGGGAGGGGCAGGGGCTGGAGCCTACAATGAGCAGTTCTTC. This codes for CASSLGGAGAGAYNEQFF. The chain is built from TRBV5-4 and TRBJ2-1; tentatively, D is TRBD1 (6 bases). The CDR3 has 18 amino acids. CDR1 is SGHNT, CDR2 YYREEE, per germline (reference sequence). V was clipped by 0 bases and J by 2 bases, with 18 bases between them. Looking up the rest from reference TRBV5-4 and TRBJ2-1 gives the full variable domain: ETGVTQSPTHLIKTRGQQVTLRCSSQSGHNTVSWYQQALGQGPQFIFQYYREEENGRGNFPPRFSGLQFPNYSSELNVNALELDDSALYLCASSLGGAGAGAYNEQFFGPGTRLTVL.